What follows is one T cell receptor beta chain and its context. Its specificity is unknown. V trimming: 5 bases; J trimming: 0 bases; junction bases outside the gene matches: 5. Per germline, CDR1 MGHDK and CDR2 SYGVNS. The length of the CDR3 is 15 residues. Before any sequencing was done, the ViraFEST assay used viral peptide pools to expand antigen-specific CD4+ T cells. CD4+ T cells were isolated after less than 12 days of culture. None of the vaccinated had previously contracted SARS-CoV-2, and their nucleocapsid antibodies tested negative. This entry belongs to a study of vaccination effects on CD4 cells after COVID-19. The assay was immunoSEQ multiplex PCR, and TCRdb's table has in-frame clones only and misses some. The table includes tens of thousands of clones, about 72% detected once.

The rearrangement links TRBV25-1 to TRBJ2-5, with 8 bases lining up with TRBD2. The receptor's source is a human donor who received a COVID-19 vaccine. This sample comprised CD4+ T cells from PBMCs cultured with HCoV-NL63 spike peptides, obtained before COVID-19 vaccination. The CDR3 DNA follows: TGTGCCAGCAGTCTGTTAGCGGGGAACCAAGAGACCCAGTACTTC. Translated: CASSLLAGNQETQYF.